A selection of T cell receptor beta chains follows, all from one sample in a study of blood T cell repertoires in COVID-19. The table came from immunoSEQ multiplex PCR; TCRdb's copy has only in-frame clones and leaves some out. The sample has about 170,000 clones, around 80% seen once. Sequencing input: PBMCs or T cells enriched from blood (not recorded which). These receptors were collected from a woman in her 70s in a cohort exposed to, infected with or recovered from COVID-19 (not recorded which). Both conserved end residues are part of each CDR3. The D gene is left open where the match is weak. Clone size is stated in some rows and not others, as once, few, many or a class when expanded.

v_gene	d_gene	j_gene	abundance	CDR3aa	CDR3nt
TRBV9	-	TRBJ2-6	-	CASSVAGHGSGANVLTF	TGTGCCAGCAGCGTAGCGGGACACGGGTCTGGGGCCAACGTCCTGACTTTC
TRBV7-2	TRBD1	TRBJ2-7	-	CASSRDRGSEQYF	TGTGCCAGCAGCCGAGACAGGGGTAGCGAGCAGTACTTC
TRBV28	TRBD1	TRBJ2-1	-	CASSFFRDRGRNEQFF	TGTGCCAGCAGTTTTTTTCGAGACAGGGGGCGCAATGAGCAGTTCTTC
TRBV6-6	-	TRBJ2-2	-	CASRGGLQGTGELFF	TGTGCCAGCCGGGGTGGGTTACAGGGAACCGGGGAGCTGTTTTTT
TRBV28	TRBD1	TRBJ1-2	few	CASSDGQGRGYTF	TGTGCCAGCAGCGACGGACAGGGACGTGGCTACACCTTC
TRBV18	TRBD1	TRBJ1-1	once	CASSPWTGNTEAFF	TGTGCCAGCTCACCTTGGACAGGGAACACTGAAGCTTTCTTT
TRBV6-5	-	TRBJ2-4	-	CASSHDGGWGNIQYF	TGTGCCAGCAGCCACGATGGGGGGTGGGGAAACATTCAGTACTTC
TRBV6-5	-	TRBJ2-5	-	CASSPPGPPSETQYF	TGTGCCAGCAGTCCTCCGGGTCCTCCGTCGGAGACCCAGTACTTC
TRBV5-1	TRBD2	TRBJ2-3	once	CASSTIAGDTQYF	TGCGCCAGCAGCACTATAGCGGGAGATACGCAGTATTTT
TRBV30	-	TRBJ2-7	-	CAWSQLPFTRESYEQYF	TGTGCCTGGAGTCAATTGCCCTTTACCCGGGAGTCCTACGAGCAGTACTTC
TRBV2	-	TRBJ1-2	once	CASSEDGGVYGYTF	TGTGCCAGCAGTGAAGACGGAGGGGTCTATGGCTACACCTTC
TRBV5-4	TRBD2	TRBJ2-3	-	CASRPGLATDTQYF	TGTGCCAGCAGACCGGGACTAGCGACAGATACGCAGTATTTT
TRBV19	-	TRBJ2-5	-	CASSRTAQSTIQETQYF	TGTGCCAGTAGCCGGACAGCCCAAAGCACCATCCAAGAGACCCAGTACTTC
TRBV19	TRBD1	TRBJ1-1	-	CASSRGTGRMNTEAFF	TGTGCCAGTAGTAGGGGGACAGGGCGGATGAACACTGAAGCTTTCTTT
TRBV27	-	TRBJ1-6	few	CASSLRAGIARNSPLHF	TGTGCCAGCAGTTTACGCGCAGGGATCGCGAGAAATTCACCCCTCCACTTT
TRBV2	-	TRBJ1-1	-	CASSEALLISVEAFF	TGTGCCAGCAGTGAAGCCCTACTTATTAGTGTTGAAGCTTTCTTT
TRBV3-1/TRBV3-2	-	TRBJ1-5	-	CASSQTGHNQPQHF	TGTGCCAGCAGCCAGACAGGCCACAATCAGCCCCAGCATTTT
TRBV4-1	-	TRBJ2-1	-	CASSPSEISSYNEQFF	TGCGCCAGCAGTCCCAGCGAAATAAGCTCCTACAATGAGCAGTTCTTC
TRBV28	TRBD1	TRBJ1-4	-	CASSPRTGGTAKLFF	TGTGCCAGCAGTCCACGGACAGGGGGCACTGCAAAACTGTTTTTT
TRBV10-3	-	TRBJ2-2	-	CAISESEGGTGELFF	TGTGCCATCAGTGAGTCTGAGGGAGGCACCGGGGAGCTGTTTTTT
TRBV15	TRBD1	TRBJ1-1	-	CATRSPGQHKLGMSTEAFF	TGTGCCACCAGGAGTCCGGGACAGCATAAGTTGGGTATGAGCACTGAAGCTTTCTTT
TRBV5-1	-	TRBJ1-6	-	CASSLGQGRNSPLHF	TGCGCCAGCAGCTTGGGGCAGGGGCGTAATTCACCCCTCCACTTT
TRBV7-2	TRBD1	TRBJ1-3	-	CASSLVGQAEGNTIYF	TGTGCCAGCAGCTTAGTAGGACAGGCGGAGGGAAACACCATATATTTT
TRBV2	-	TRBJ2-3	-	CASSEAQDTQYF	TGTGCCAGCAGTGAAGCACAAGATACGCAGTATTTT
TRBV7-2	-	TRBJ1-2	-	CASSLVGGNYGYTF	TGTGCCAGCAGCTTAGTTGGGGGCAACTATGGCTACACCTTC
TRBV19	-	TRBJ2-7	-	CASSIDGGIDYEQYF	TGTGCCAGTAGTATAGATGGGGGGATCGACTACGAGCAGTACTTC
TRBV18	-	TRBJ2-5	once	CASSPPGRLQETQYF	TGTGCCAGCTCACCACCGGGCAGGCTTCAAGAGACCCAGTACTTC
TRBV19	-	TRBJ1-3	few	CASNREGNTIYF	TGTGCCAGTAACAGGGAAGGAAACACCATATATTTT
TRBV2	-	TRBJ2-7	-	CASSLGPEQYF	TGTGCCAGCAGCCTGGGCCCAGAGCAGTACTTC
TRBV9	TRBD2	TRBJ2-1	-	CASSTGTSRIYNEQFF	TGTGCCAGCAGCACCGGGACTAGCCGCATCTACAATGAGCAGTTCTTC
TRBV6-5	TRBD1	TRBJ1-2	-	CASSYSTDRAYGYTF	TGTGCCAGCAGTTACTCGACGGACAGGGCCTATGGCTACACCTTC
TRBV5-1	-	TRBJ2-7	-	CASSFQGHSYEQYF	TGCGCCAGCAGCTTCCAGGGTCACTCCTACGAGCAGTACTTC
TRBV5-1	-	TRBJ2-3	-	CATRAGTTDTQYF	TGCGCCACCCGAGCGGGTACTACAGATACGCAGTATTTT
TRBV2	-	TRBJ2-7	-	CATNRGLSYEQYF	TGTGCCACCAACAGGGGACTTTCCTACGAGCAGTACTTC
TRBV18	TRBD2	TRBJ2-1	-	CASSPPGTSGYNEQFF	TGTGCCAGCTCACCACCGGGGACTAGCGGTTACAATGAGCAGTTCTTC
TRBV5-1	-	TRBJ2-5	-	CASSPGQETQYF	TGCGCCAGCAGTCCGGGCCAAGAGACCCAGTACTTC
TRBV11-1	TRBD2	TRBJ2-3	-	CASSRSGSGTDTQYF	TGTGCCAGCAGCCGTAGCGGGAGTGGCACAGATACGCAGTATTTT
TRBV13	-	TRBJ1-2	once	CASSLGLQLTVERYGYTF	TGTGCCAGCAGCTTAGGCCTCCAATTGACAGTCGAGAGGTATGGCTACACCTTC
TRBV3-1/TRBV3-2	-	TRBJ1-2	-	CASSQGATWGYTF	TGTGCCAGCAGCCAAGGAGCGACCTGGGGCTACACCTTC
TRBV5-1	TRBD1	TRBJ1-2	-	CASSLDRGYYGYTF	TGCGCCAGCAGCTTGGACAGGGGATACTATGGCTACACCTTC
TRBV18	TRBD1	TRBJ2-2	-	CASSPTGPTNTGELFF	TGTGCCAGCTCACCGACAGGGCCTACGAACACCGGGGAGCTGTTTTTT
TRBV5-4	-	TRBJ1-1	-	CASSLAAGTGAEAFF	TGTGCCAGCAGCTTGGCCGCAGGGACTGGCGCTGAAGCTTTCTTT
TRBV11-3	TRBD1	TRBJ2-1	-	CASSSSYGTGLGDNEQFF	TGTGCCAGCAGCTCCTCTTACGGGACAGGGTTAGGTGACAATGAGCAGTTCTTC
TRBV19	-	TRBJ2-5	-	CASSSFGPETQYF	TGTGCCAGTAGTTCATTTGGGCCGGAGACCCAGTACTTC
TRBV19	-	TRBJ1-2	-	CASSVDAGDGYTF	TGTGCCAGTAGCGTGGATGCAGGGGATGGCTACACCTTC
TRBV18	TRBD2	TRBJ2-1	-	CASSPRLADSNEQFF	TGTGCCAGCTCACCTCGCCTAGCGGACTCCAATGAGCAGTTCTTC
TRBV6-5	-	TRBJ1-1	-	CASNDRFGEAFF	TGTGCCAGCAACGACAGGTTTGGGGAAGCTTTCTTT
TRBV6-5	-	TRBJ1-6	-	CASSREGLDSPLHF	TGTGCCAGCAGCCGCGAGGGCCTCGATTCACCCCTCCACTTT
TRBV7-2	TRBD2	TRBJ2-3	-	CASSLSAGGLADTQYF	TGTGCCAGCAGCTTATCGGCGGGAGGGTTGGCAGATACGCAGTATTTT
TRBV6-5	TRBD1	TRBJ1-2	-	CASSYSDRVGGYTF	TGTGCCAGCAGTTATTCCGACAGGGTGGGGGGCTACACCTTC
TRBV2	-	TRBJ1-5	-	CASSELGNQPQHF	TGTGCCAGCAGTGAATTAGGCAATCAGCCCCAGCATTTT
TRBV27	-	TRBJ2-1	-	CASRQNRTTENEQFF	TGTGCCAGCAGACAAAATAGGACTACCGAAAATGAGCAGTTCTTC
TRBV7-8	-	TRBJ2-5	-	CASSLGPYQETQYF	TGTGCCAGCAGCTTAGGGCCGTACCAAGAGACCCAGTACTTC
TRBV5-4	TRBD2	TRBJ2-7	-	CASSLGLANYEQYF	TGTGCCAGCAGCTTGGGACTAGCGAACTACGAGCAGTACTTC
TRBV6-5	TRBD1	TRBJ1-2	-	CASSWTGDGYTF	TGTGCCAGCAGTTGGACAGGGGATGGCTACACCTTC
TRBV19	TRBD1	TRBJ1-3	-	CASSSGTGRPSGNTIYF	TGTGCCAGTAGTTCCGGGACAGGCCGCCCATCTGGAAACACCATATATTTT